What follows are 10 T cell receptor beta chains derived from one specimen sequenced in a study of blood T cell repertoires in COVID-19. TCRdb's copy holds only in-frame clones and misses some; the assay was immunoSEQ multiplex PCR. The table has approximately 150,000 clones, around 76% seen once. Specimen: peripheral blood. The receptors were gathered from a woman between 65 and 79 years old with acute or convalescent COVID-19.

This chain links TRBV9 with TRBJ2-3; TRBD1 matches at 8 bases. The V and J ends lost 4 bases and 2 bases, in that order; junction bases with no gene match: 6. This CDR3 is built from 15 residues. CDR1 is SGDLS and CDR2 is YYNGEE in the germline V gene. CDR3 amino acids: CASSLTGAPTDTQYF. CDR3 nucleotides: TGTGCCAGCAGCTTGACAGGGGCCCCCACAGATACGCAGTATTTT.

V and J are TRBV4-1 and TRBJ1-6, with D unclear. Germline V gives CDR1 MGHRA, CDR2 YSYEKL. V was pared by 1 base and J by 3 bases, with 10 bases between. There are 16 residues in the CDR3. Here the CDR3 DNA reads TGCGCCAGCAGCCAAGGCGACGGGGTCTATAATTCACCCCTCCACTTT. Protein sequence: CASSQGDGVYNSPLHF.

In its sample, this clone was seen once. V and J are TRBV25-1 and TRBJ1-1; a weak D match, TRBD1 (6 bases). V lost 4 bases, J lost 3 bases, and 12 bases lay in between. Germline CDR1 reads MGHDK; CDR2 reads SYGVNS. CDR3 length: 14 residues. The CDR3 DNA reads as TGTGCCAGCAGTGCTAACAGGGTTGACACTGAAGCTTTCTTT. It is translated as CASSANRVDTEAFF.

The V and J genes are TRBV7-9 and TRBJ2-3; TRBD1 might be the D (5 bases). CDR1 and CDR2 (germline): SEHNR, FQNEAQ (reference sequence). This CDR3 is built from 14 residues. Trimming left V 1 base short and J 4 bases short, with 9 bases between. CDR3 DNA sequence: TGTGCCAGCAGCTTAGTACAGGATTCAGATACGCAGTATTTT. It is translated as CASSLVQDSDTQYF.

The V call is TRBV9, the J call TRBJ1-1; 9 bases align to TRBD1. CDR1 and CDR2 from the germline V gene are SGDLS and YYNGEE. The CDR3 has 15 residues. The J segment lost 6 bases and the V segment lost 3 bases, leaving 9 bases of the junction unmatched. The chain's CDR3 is CASSAAGTGRSEAFF. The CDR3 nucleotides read TGTGCCAGCAGCGCAGCCGGGACAGGGAGGTCTGAAGCTTTCTTT.

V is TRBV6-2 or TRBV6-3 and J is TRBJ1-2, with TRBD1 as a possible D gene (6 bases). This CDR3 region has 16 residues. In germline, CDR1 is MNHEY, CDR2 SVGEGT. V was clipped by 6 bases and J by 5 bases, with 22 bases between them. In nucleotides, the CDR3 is TGTGCCAGCAGACCTGGACAGTCTCCATCCTTTTATGGCTACACCTTC. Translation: CASRPGQSPSFYGYTF.

The CDR3 loop is CASSMFRYGYTF. CDR3 nucleotide sequence: TGTGCCAGTAGTATGTTCCGGTATGGCTACACCTTC. This chain links TRBV19 with TRBJ1-2; D not resolved. V lost 3 bases, J lost 5 bases, and 7 bases lay in between. The CDR3 covers 12 residues. In germline, CDR1 is LNHDA, CDR2 SQIVND (reference sequence).

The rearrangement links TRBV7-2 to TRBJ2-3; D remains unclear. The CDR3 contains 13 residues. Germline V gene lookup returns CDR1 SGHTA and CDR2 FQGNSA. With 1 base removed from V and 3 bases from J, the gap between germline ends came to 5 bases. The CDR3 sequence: CASSLGETDTQYF. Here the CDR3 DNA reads TGTGCCAGCAGCTTAGGAGAGACAGATACGCAGTATTTT.

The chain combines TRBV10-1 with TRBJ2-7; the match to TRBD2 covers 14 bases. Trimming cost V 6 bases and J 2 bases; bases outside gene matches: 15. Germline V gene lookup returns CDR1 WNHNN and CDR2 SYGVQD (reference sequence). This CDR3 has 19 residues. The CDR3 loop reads CASRSPGLAGELSTYEQYF. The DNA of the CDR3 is TGCGCCAGCAGATCACCGGGACTAGCGGGAGAGTTGTCTACCTACGAGCAGTACTTC.

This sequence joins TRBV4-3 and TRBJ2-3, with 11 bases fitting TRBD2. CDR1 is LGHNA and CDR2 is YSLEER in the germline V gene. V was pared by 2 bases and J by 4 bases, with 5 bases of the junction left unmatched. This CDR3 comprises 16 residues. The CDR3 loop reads CASSQSGLADSDTQYF. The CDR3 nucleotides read TGCGCCAGCAGCCAATCGGGACTAGCGGATTCAGATACGCAGTATTTT.